This TCR beta chain was retrieved from a study of T cells expressing NK-cell markers. Study background: Seropositivity for HCMV was found in seven of the eight sequenced donors, with one seronegative.

CDR3 length: 15 residues. CDR1 and CDR2 from the germline V gene are SQVTM and ANQGSEA. 5'RACE template switching built TCR beta cDNA with unique molecular identifiers. TCRdb reanalyzed the 5' RACE reads, giving one entry per CDR3 protein sequence and no DNA. The sample includes over 150,000 distinct CDR3 sequences. What was sequenced was blood T cells: a sorted CD56 or NKG2C T cell subset, CD4+ or CD8+ T cells, or bulk PBMC T cells (not recorded which). The source is a woman between 45 and 65 years old in good health. This chain joins TRBV29-1 and TRBJ2-1; lacking DNA, the TRBD2 call made by TCRdb goes unchecked. CDR3 sequence: CSVDRGGRALDEQFF.